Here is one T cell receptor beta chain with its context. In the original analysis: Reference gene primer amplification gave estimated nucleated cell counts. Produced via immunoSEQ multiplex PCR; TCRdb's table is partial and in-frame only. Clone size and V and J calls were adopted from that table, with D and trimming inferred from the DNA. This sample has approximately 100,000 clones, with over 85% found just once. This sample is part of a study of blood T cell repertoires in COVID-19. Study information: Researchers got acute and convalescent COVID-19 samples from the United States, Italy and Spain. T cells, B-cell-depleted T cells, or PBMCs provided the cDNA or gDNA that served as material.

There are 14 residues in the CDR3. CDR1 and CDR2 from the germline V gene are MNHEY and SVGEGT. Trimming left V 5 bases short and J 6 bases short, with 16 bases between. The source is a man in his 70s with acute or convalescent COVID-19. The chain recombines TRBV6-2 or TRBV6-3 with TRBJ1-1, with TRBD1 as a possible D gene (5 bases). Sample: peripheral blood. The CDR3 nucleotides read TGTGCCAGCAGTGGGGAATTCAGGGAGGCTGAAGCTTTCTTT. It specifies CASSGEFREAEAFF.